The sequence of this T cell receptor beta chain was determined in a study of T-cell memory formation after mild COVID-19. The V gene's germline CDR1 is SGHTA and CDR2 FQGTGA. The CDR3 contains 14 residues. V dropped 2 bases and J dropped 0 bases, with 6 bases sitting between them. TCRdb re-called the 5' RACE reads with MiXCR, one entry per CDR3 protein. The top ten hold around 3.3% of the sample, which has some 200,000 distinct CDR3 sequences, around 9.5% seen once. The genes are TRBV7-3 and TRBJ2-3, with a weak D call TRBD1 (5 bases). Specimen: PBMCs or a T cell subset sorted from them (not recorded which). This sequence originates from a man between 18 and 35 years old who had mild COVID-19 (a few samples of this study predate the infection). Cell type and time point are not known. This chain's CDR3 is CASSLGASTDTQYF. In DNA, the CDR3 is TGTGCCAGCAGCTTAGGGGCTAGCACAGATACGCAGTATTTT.